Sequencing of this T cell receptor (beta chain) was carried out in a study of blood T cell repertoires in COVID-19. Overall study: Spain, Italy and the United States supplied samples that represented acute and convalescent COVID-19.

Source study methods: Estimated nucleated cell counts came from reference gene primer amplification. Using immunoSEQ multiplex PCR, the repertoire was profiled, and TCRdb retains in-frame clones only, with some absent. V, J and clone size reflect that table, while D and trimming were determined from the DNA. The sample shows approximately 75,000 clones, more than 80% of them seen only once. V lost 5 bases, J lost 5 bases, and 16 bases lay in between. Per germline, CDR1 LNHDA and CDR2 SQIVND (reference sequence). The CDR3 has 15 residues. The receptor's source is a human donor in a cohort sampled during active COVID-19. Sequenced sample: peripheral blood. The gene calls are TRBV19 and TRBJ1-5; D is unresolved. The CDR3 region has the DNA TGTGCCAGTAGTTTAGGTCAGGAAAGTTATCAGCCCCAGCATTTT. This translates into CASSLGQESYQPQHF.